This TCR beta chain was found in a study of a mutant IDH1 vaccine in newly diagnosed glioma. Repertoires were generated with immunoSEQ multiplex PCR, while TCRdb's copy carries only in-frame clones and drops some. The sample consists of tens of thousands of clones, around nine tenths of them appearing once. Germline V lookup: CDR1 GTSNPN, CDR2 SVGIG (reference sequence). The V end was cut by 0 bases, the J end by 6 bases, with 6 bases between. The CDR3 is 12 residues long. As regards this clone: Its specificity is unknown.

Time point meaning: week 11, during vaccination. Doses of 300 ug of mutant IDH1 20-mer peptide were given with topical imiquimod. New WHO grade 3 or 4 IDH1-mutant, ATRX-lost astrocytomas were present in all donors. The V gene is TRBV30, the J gene TRBJ2-1; D gene unclear. The sequence was collected from a man aged 45-60 years with glioma. The sample consisted of PBMCs, taken from a glioma patient whose treatment included an IDH1 peptide vaccine. The DNA for the CDR3 is TGTGCCTGGAGTGTAGCGTTCAATGAGCAGTTCTTC. Translation: CAWSVAFNEQFF.